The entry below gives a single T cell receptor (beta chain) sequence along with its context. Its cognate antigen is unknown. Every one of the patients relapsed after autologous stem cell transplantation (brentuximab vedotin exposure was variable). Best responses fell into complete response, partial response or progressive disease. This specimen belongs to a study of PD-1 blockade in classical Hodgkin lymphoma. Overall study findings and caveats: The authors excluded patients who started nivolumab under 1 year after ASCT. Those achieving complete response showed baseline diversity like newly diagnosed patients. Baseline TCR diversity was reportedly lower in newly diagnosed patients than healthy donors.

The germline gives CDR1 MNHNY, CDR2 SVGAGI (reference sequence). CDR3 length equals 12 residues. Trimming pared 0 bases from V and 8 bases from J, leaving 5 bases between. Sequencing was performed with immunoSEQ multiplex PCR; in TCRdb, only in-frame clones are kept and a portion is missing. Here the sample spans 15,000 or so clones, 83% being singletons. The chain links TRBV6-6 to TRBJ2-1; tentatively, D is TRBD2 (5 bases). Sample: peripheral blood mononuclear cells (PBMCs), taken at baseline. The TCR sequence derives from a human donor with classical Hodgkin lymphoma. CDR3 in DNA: TGTGCCAGCAGTTACTCGAGGGATGAGCAGTTCTTC. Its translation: CASSYSRDEQFF.